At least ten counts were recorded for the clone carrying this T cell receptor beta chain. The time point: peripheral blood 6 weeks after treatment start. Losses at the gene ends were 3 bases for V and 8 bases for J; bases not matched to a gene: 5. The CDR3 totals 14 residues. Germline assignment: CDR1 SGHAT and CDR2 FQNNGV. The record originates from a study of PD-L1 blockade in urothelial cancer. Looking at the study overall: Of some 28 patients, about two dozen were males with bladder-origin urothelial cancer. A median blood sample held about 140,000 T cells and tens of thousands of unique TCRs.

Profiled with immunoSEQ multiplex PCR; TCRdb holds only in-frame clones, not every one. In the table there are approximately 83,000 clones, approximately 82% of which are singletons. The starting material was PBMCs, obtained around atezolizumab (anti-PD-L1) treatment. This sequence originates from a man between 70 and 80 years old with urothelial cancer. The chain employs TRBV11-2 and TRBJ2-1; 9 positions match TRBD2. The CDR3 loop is CASSLIAGVYEQFF. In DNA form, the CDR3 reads TGTGCCAGCAGCTTGATAGCGGGGGTCTATGAGCAGTTCTTC.